The entry that follows covers one T cell receptor (beta chain) sequence. The sample's treatment: oral pan-JAK inhibitor, 5-10 mg twice daily. Researchers gathered lesional scalp punch biopsies and peripheral blood from patients with alopecia areata. The sample belongs to a study of CD8+ T cells in alopecia areata. Extracted from the samples, RNA was reverse transcribed into cDNA to serve as the sequencing template. Assay: immunoSEQ multiplex PCR; the TCRdb copy retains only in-frame clones and omits some. The data hold 200,000 to 250,000 clones, with 40% to 45% observed a single time. Germline V gene data show CDR1 as SGHRS and CDR2 as YFSETQ. Germline trimming cut 6 bases from V and 9 bases from J; bases unmatched to any gene: 9. The length of the CDR3 is 13 residues.

This receptor was identified in a human donor with alopecia areata. The input for sequencing was CD4+ T cells sorted from blood, taken around week 37, from a patient treated with tofacitinib. V and J are TRBV5-1 and TRBJ2-7; 10 bases align to TRBD2. CDR3 DNA sequence: TGCGCCAGCAACTCCGGGACTAGCGACGGGCAGTACTTC. Translation: CASNSGTSDGQYF.